This T cell receptor (beta chain) was documented in a study of control samples from healthy donors and cancer patients. The V and J ends lost 4 bases and 2 bases respectively, with 6 bases between them. The CDR3 is 13 amino acids. Germline-derived CDR1 and CDR2 are KGHSH and LQKENI. Here immunoSEQ multiplex PCR was the method, and the copy in TCRdb shows in-frame clones only, minus some. Found here are hundreds of thousands of clones, around nine tenths of them singletons; the top ten hold more than 6%. The chain uses TRBV18 and TRBJ1-5; D is undetermined. Material: PBMCs. This sequence originates from a man between 35 and 55 years old with head and neck cancer. The CDR3 bases are TGTGCCAGCTCACAGGACCGCAATCAGCCCCAGCATTTT. Translation: CASSQDRNQPQHF.